These T cell receptor beta chains were read from a single sample in a study of shared clonotypes between healthy human individuals. Method: immunoSEQ multiplex PCR; TCRdb's copy keeps in-frame clones and lacks some. The sample has over a million clones; 95% to 99% are singletons. The sequenced sample was naive CD4+ T cells sorted from blood. These receptors all stem from a man aged 30-40 years in good health. Each CDR3 is given with its conserved first and last residue. The D gene is left open where the match is weak. Only some rows state a clone size, as once, few, many or a class for expanded clones.

abundance: .; d_gene: TRBD2; v_gene: TRBV9; j_gene: TRBJ2-3; CDR3aa: CASSVSGSRTDTQYF; CDR3nt: TGTGCCAGCAGCGTAAGCGGGAGTCGCACAGATACGCAGTATTTT
abundance: once; d_gene: .; v_gene: TRBV28; j_gene: TRBJ2-2; CDR3aa: CASGDTGELFF; CDR3nt: TGTGCCAGTGGCGACACCGGGGAGCTGTTTTTT
abundance: .; d_gene: TRBD1; v_gene: TRBV6-4; j_gene: TRBJ2-2; CDR3aa: CASSHRGWTGELFF; CDR3nt: TGTGCCAGCAGCCACAGGGGATGGACCGGGGAGCTGTTTTTT
abundance: .; d_gene: TRBD2; v_gene: TRBV27; j_gene: TRBJ2-3; CDR3aa: CASSIFSLLAGGPGVNLSTDTQYF; CDR3nt: TGTGCCAGCAGTATCTTTTCTTTACTAGCGGGAGGCCCCGGTGTAAACTTAAGCACAGATACGCAGTATTTT
abundance: once; d_gene: .; v_gene: TRBV9; j_gene: TRBJ1-3; CDR3aa: CASGSGNTIYF; CDR3nt: TGTGCCAGCGGATCTGGAAACACCATATATTTT
abundance: .; d_gene: TRBD1; v_gene: TRBV28; j_gene: TRBJ1-5; CDR3aa: CASSSPGTDFQPQHF; CDR3nt: TGTGCCAGCAGTTCTCCCGGGACAGATTTTCAGCCCCAGCATTTT
abundance: .; d_gene: .; v_gene: TRBV30; j_gene: TRBJ1-1; CDR3aa: CALEGVPEAFF; CDR3nt: TGTGCCCTGGAAGGGGTACCTGAAGCTTTCTTT
abundance: .; d_gene: .; v_gene: TRBV9; j_gene: TRBJ1-1; CDR3aa: CASSVLGHMDEAFF; CDR3nt: TGTGCCAGCAGCGTATTAGGACACATGGACGAAGCTTTCTTT
abundance: .; d_gene: .; v_gene: TRBV7-2; j_gene: TRBJ1-3; CDR3aa: CASSRYSGGNTIYF; CDR3nt: TGTGCCAGCAGCCGGTATTCCGGAGGAAACACCATATATTTT
abundance: once; d_gene: .; v_gene: TRBV6-5; j_gene: TRBJ1-1; CDR3aa: CASSPQRMNTEAFF; CDR3nt: TGTGCCAGCAGCCCACAGAGGATGAACACTGAAGCTTTCTTT
abundance: .; d_gene: TRBD2; v_gene: TRBV19; j_gene: TRBJ2-1; CDR3aa: CASSPAGGLRDEQFF; CDR3nt: TGTGCCAGTAGTCCAGCGGGAGGGCTCAGGGATGAGCAGTTCTTC
abundance: .; d_gene: TRBD2; v_gene: TRBV9; j_gene: TRBJ2-3; CDR3aa: CASSVALAGGTDTQYF; CDR3nt: TGTGCCAGCAGCGTAGCACTAGCGGGAGGCACAGATACGCAGTATTTT
abundance: .; d_gene: .; v_gene: TRBV5-4; j_gene: TRBJ2-3; CDR3aa: CASSPSGNALSTQYF; CDR3nt: TGTGCCAGCAGCCCGTCCGGCAATGCCCTAAGTACGCAGTATTTT
abundance: once; d_gene: TRBD1; v_gene: TRBV5-1; j_gene: TRBJ1-5; CDR3aa: CASSSGTGSDQPQHF; CDR3nt: TGCGCCAGCAGCTCCGGGACAGGGTCCGATCAGCCCCAGCATTTT
abundance: .; d_gene: .; v_gene: TRBV30; j_gene: TRBJ2-7; CDR3aa: CAWSRVSLYEQYF; CDR3nt: TGTGCCTGGAGTCGCGTGTCTCTCTACGAGCAGTACTTC
abundance: .; d_gene: .; v_gene: TRBV19; j_gene: TRBJ2-1; CDR3aa: CASSIRRLLATEQFF; CDR3nt: TGTGCCAGTAGTATAAGACGTTTGTTGGCAACCGAGCAGTTCTTC
abundance: .; d_gene: .; v_gene: TRBV5-1; j_gene: TRBJ2-3; CDR3aa: CASRGGTDTQYF; CDR3nt: TGCGCCAGCAGGGGAGGCACAGATACGCAGTATTTT
abundance: .; d_gene: .; v_gene: TRBV28; j_gene: TRBJ2-5; CDR3aa: CASSSEGFGTQYF; CDR3nt: TGTGCCAGCAGTTCCGAAGGATTCGGGACCCAGTACTTC
abundance: .; d_gene: TRBD2; v_gene: TRBV7-2; j_gene: TRBJ2-3; CDR3aa: CASSLGRAGGTDTQYF; CDR3nt: TGTGCCAGCAGCTTAGGTCGGGCGGGAGGGACAGATACGCAGTATTTT
abundance: .; d_gene: .; v_gene: TRBV2; j_gene: TRBJ2-4; CDR3aa: CASSATIAKNIQYF; CDR3nt: TGTGCCAGCAGTGCTACAATAGCCAAAAACATTCAGTACTTC
abundance: .; d_gene: .; v_gene: TRBV30; j_gene: TRBJ2-5; CDR3aa: CAWSGQGGETQYF; CDR3nt: TGTGCCTGGAGTGGGCAGGGGGGGGAGACCCAGTACTTC
abundance: .; d_gene: .; v_gene: TRBV6-1; j_gene: TRBJ1-2; CDR3aa: CASSEEFSFVGRGYTF; CDR3nt: TGTGCCAGCAGTGAAGAGTTTTCTTTTGTAGGGCGAGGCTACACCTTC
abundance: .; d_gene: .; v_gene: TRBV9; j_gene: TRBJ2-7; CDR3aa: CASSYSPLAPKGEQYF; CDR3nt: TGTGCCAGCAGCTATTCCCCTCTAGCGCCCAAGGGGGAGCAGTACTTC
abundance: .; d_gene: .; v_gene: TRBV5-4; j_gene: TRBJ2-1; CDR3aa: CASSEANNEQFF; CDR3nt: TGTGCCAGCAGCGAAGCCAACAATGAGCAGTTCTTC
abundance: .; d_gene: TRBD2; v_gene: TRBV5-5; j_gene: TRBJ2-2; CDR3aa: CASSPGLSTGELFF; CDR3nt: TGTGCCAGCAGTCCGGGACTAAGCACCGGGGAGCTGTTTTTT
abundance: .; d_gene: .; v_gene: TRBV28; j_gene: TRBJ2-3; CDR3aa: CASSLGRISTDTQYF; CDR3nt: TGTGCCAGCAGTTTGGGTCGGATTAGCACAGATACGCAGTATTTT
abundance: .; d_gene: .; v_gene: TRBV6-5; j_gene: TRBJ1-3; CDR3aa: CASSQGQLTGNTIYF; CDR3nt: TGTGCCAGCAGCCAGGGACAACTCACTGGAAACACCATATATTTT
abundance: .; d_gene: .; v_gene: TRBV7-8; j_gene: TRBJ1-1; CDR3aa: CASTPTGRGNTEAFF; CDR3nt: TGTGCCAGCACCCCCACAGGGAGAGGGAACACTGAAGCTTTCTTT
abundance: .; d_gene: TRBD1; v_gene: TRBV5-1; j_gene: TRBJ1-1; CDR3aa: CASSSRTGANTEAFF; CDR3nt: TGCGCCAGCAGCTCACGGACAGGGGCGAACACTGAAGCTTTCTTT
abundance: .; d_gene: .; v_gene: TRBV20-1; j_gene: TRBJ2-5; CDR3aa: CSAPRQETQYF; CDR3nt: TGCAGTGCCCCTAGGCAAGAGACCCAGTACTTC
abundance: once; d_gene: .; v_gene: TRBV28; j_gene: TRBJ1-2; CDR3aa: CASSSTGDYGYTF; CDR3nt: TGTGCCAGCAGTTCGACAGGAGACTATGGCTACACCTTC
abundance: .; d_gene: TRBD1; v_gene: TRBV2; j_gene: TRBJ2-5; CDR3aa: CASSEQGAGETQYF; CDR3nt: TGTGCCAGCAGTGAACAGGGGGCTGGAGAGACCCAGTACTTC
abundance: .; d_gene: TRBD1; v_gene: TRBV28; j_gene: TRBJ1-5; CDR3aa: CASFAGGRGQPQHF; CDR3nt: TGTGCCAGCTTCGCAGGGGGTCGTGGTCAGCCCCAGCATTTT
abundance: .; d_gene: .; v_gene: TRBV7-8; j_gene: TRBJ2-1; CDR3aa: CASSLGSQHTEQFF; CDR3nt: TGTGCCAGCAGCTTAGGGTCCCAGCATACAGAGCAGTTCTTC
abundance: .; d_gene: TRBD1; v_gene: TRBV2; j_gene: TRBJ1-3; CDR3aa: CASSTGALSGNTIYF; CDR3nt: TGTGCCAGCAGCACAGGGGCACTCTCTGGAAACACCATATATTTT
abundance: .; d_gene: .; v_gene: TRBV11-2; j_gene: TRBJ1-1; CDR3aa: CASSPRPVVNTEAFF; CDR3nt: TGTGCCAGCAGCCCCAGGCCTGTGGTCAACACTGAAGCTTTCTTT